The clone carrying this TCR beta chain has only a few counts. Its antigen is undetermined. A single record per CDR3 protein comes from TCRdb applying MiXCR to the 5' RACE reads. Here the sample spans roughly 310,000 distinct CDR3 sequences, more than 15% being singletons. These data originate in a study of T-cell memory formation after mild COVID-19. General study results and limits: CD4/CD8 balance characterized clones contracting day 15 to 85, and CD4+ skew characterized later expanders. Pre-infection memory harbored some responding clones, suggesting cross-reactive memory joined.

This receptor was taken from a man between 18 and 35 years old who had mild COVID-19 (a few samples of this study predate the infection). Cell type and time point are not known. Sequenced sample: PBMCs or a T cell subset sorted from them (not recorded which).

CDR3 in amino acids: CASSYSKAVEATQYF. The CDR3 region has the DNA TGTGCCAGCAGTTACTCGAAGGCTGTCGAGGCTACGCAGTATTTT. The J gene is TRBJ2-3, the V gene TRBV6-2 or TRBV6-3, with no clear D. Trimming took off 0 bases at V and 8 bases at J, with 15 bases between the two ends. Germline-derived CDR1 and CDR2 are MNHEY and SVGEGT. The CDR3 is 15 residues long.